These T cell receptor beta chains were read from a single sample in a study of T cells after yellow fever vaccination. TCRdb independently ran MiXCR on the 5' RACE reads; one entry per CDR3 protein. The sample has just under 600,000 distinct CDR3 sequences; about 13% are singletons. The source was PBMCs, collected on the day of the yellow fever booster vaccination. The receptors stem from a man younger than 40 who received the YFV17D yellow fever vaccine. The CDR3 runs from the conserved cysteine through the conserved F or W. D genes are given only for firm matches. The size entry is marked missing in some rows and otherwise reads once, few, many or a size class.

V gene,clone size,CDR3 length,D gene,J gene,CDR3 protein,CDR3 DNA
TRBV5-1,-,12,-,TRBJ2-3,CASSIFTDTQYF,TGCGCCAGCAGCATCTTCACAGATACGCAGTATTTT
TRBV6-2/TRBV6-3,few,11,-,TRBJ2-7,CATNRADEQYF,TGTGCCACCAACAGGGCTGACGAGCAGTACTTC
TRBV15,many,15,TRBD1,TRBJ2-3,CATSRDLQGADTQYF,TGTGCCACCAGCAGAGATTTACAGGGGGCAGATACGCAGTATTTT
TRBV20-1,few,14,TRBD2,TRBJ2-1,CSAPWTSGNNEQFF,TGCAGTGCCCCCTGGACTAGCGGGAATAATGAGCAGTTCTTC
TRBV9,-,17,TRBD2,TRBJ2-2,CASSAHPLAGVAGELFF,TGTGCCAGCAGCGCCCATCCTCTAGCGGGAGTGGCCGGGGAGCTGTTTTTT
TRBV20-1,-,12,-,TRBJ2-7,CSARWTGYEQYF,TGCAGTGCTCGATGGACGGGGTACGAGCAGTACTTC
TRBV20-1,-,13,TRBD1,TRBJ1-3,CSAQQGAGNTIYF,TGCAGTGCGCAACAGGGGGCTGGAAACACCATATATTTT
TRBV6-5,-,14,-,TRBJ2-7,CASSYSIQDYEQYF,TGTGCCAGCAGTTACTCGATACAGGACTACGAGCAGTACTTC
TRBV4-3,many,16,TRBD1,TRBJ2-3,CASSQVYRGATDTQYF,TGCGCCAGCAGCCAAGTTTACAGGGGGGCCACAGATACGCAGTATTTT
TRBV7-8,-,14,-,TRBJ2-5,CASWDFRGLKTQYF,TGTGCCAGCTGGGACTTCCGCGGTTTGAAGACCCAGTACTTC
TRBV5-1,-,15,-,TRBJ2-5,CATSWAGGVQETQYF,TGCGCCACCTCCTGGGCCGGGGGCGTCCAAGAGACCCAGTACTTC
TRBV7-2,few,17,TRBD2,TRBJ2-7,CASRLHGLAGSPYEQYF,TGTGCCAGCAGGCTACATGGACTAGCGGGATCCCCCTACGAGCAGTACTTC
TRBV20-1,few,15,TRBD2,TRBJ2-1,CSARVSGAAYNEQFF,TGCAGTGCTAGAGTTAGCGGGGCCGCCTACAATGAGCAGTTCTTC
TRBV6-1,-,14,-,TRBJ1-2,CASNLGGLDYGYTF,TGTGCCAGCAATCTCGGGGGGCTCGACTATGGCTACACCTTC
TRBV7-9,-,17,TRBD2,TRBJ2-1,CASSPPPSGRFYNEQFF,TGTGCCAGCAGCCCCCCCCCTAGCGGGAGATTCTACAATGAGCAGTTCTTC
TRBV5-1,-,15,TRBD2,TRBJ2-7,CASSRDGGIEYEQYF,TGCGCCAGCTCTCGGGACGGGGGGATTGAGTACGAGCAGTACTTC
TRBV6-1,-,15,-,TRBJ2-3,CASSSIHGGTDTQYF,TGTGCCAGCAGTAGCATCCACGGGGGCACAGATACGCAGTATTTT
TRBV5-1,-,14,TRBD2,TRBJ2-3,CASSSPGGLDTQYF,TGCGCCAGCAGCTCGCCGGGGGGGTTAGATACGCAGTATTTT
TRBV7-2,-,14,TRBD1,TRBJ2-7,CASSQGQGASEQYF,TGTGCCAGCAGCCAGGGACAGGGAGCATCCGAGCAGTACTTC
TRBV7-2,few,13,-,TRBJ1-6,CASTEHRDSPLHF,TGTGCCAGCACCGAGCACAGGGATTCACCCCTCCACTTT
TRBV12-3/TRBV12-4,few,11,-,TRBJ1-2,CASGRGGGYTF,TGTGCCAGCGGACGGGGAGGAGGCTACACCTTC
TRBV12-3/TRBV12-4,few,13,-,TRBJ2-2,CASSLSSGGELFF,TGTGCCAGCAGTCTCTCCTCGGGCGGGGAGCTGTTTTTT
TRBV12-3/TRBV12-4,-,15,-,TRBJ1-3,CASSLRGTTGNTIYF,TGTGCCAGCAGTTTGCGGGGGACTACTGGAAACACCATATATTTT
TRBV6-5,-,14,-,TRBJ2-7,CASSYFAKHYEQYF,TGTGCCAGCAGTTACTTCGCCAAACACTACGAGCAGTACTTC
TRBV29-1,-,15,-,TRBJ2-6,CSVGTGGSGANVLTF,TGCAGCGTTGGAACCGGCGGTTCCGGGGCCAACGTCCTGACTTTC
TRBV20-1,-,11,-,TRBJ1-2,CSAGTNYGYTF,TGCAGTGCTGGCACCAACTATGGCTACACCTTC
TRBV29-1,-,13,-,TRBJ2-7,CSVEGVNSYEQYF,TGCAGCGTTGAGGGCGTCAACTCCTACGAGCAGTACTTC
TRBV5-1,many,13,-,TRBJ2-7,CASSLTTDYEQYF,TGCGCCAGCAGCTTAACGACGGACTACGAGCAGTACTTC
TRBV6-2/TRBV6-3,few,13,-,TRBJ2-3,CASSYSTADTQYF,TGTGCCAGCAGTTACTCGACGGCAGATACGCAGTATTTT
TRBV7-9,few,15,-,TRBJ2-6,CASSPAVQGANVLTF,TGTGCCAGCAGCCCGGCCGTGCAAGGGGCCAACGTCCTGACTTTC
TRBV7-3,few,15,-,TRBJ2-3,CASSLGIPSTDTQYF,TGTGCCAGCAGCTTGGGTATTCCTAGCACAGATACGCAGTATTTT
TRBV10-3,few,13,-,TRBJ1-1,CAISVGGRTEAFF,TGTGCCATCAGTGTAGGAGGGCGAACTGAAGCTTTCTTT
TRBV7-2,few,13,TRBD1,TRBJ1-1,CASSGDRAFRAFF,TGTGCCAGCAGCGGGGACAGGGCTTTTCGAGCTTTCTTT
TRBV20-1,many,17,TRBD2,TRBJ2-1,CSARVASGRSSYNEQFF,TGCAGTGCTAGAGTGGCTAGCGGGAGGTCTTCCTACAATGAGCAGTTCTTC
TRBV28,-,14,TRBD2,TRBJ2-1,CASSHGRSYNEQFF,TGTGCCAGCAGCCACGGGAGGTCCTACAATGAGCAGTTCTTC
TRBV28,many,20,-,TRBJ2-2,CASSSRLVGILRVNTGELFF,TGTGCCAGCAGTTCTCGACTAGTGGGTATTCTACGGGTGAACACCGGGGAGCTGTTTTTT
TRBV21-1,-,16,-,TRBJ2-5,CASSNYREKYQETQYF,TGTGCCAGCAGCAATTACAGGGAGAAATACCAAGAGACCCAGTACTTC
TRBV6-2/TRBV6-3,-,15,TRBD2,TRBJ2-7,CASRDGTSGSYEQYF,TGTGCCAGCAGAGACGGGACTAGCGGGAGCTACGAGCAGTACTTC
TRBV6-6,-,13,-,TRBJ1-1,CASIRGGDTEAFF,TGTGCCAGCATCCGGGGGGGGGACACTGAAGCTTTCTTT
TRBV7-2,-,15,TRBD1,TRBJ1-5,CASSLTGQGWQPQHF,TGTGCCAGCAGCTTAACCGGACAGGGCTGGCAGCCCCAGCATTTT
TRBV2,-,19,TRBD2,TRBJ2-1,CASSLRGASGRPSYNEQFF,TGTGCCAGCAGTTTACGGGGAGCTAGCGGGAGACCGTCCTACAATGAGCAGTTCTTC
TRBV6-6,few,13,-,TRBJ1-1,CASSSTGSQEAFF,TGTGCCAGCAGCTCCACTGGGAGTCAGGAAGCTTTCTTT
TRBV10-1,few,16,TRBD1,TRBJ2-3,CASSDWTGLVADTQYF,TGCGCCAGCAGTGACTGGACAGGGCTCGTGGCAGATACGCAGTATTTT
TRBV7-2,many,14,-,TRBJ2-3,CASSLDHSTDTQYF,TGTGCCAGCAGCTTGGACCATTCCACAGATACGCAGTATTTT
TRBV7-2,many,14,-,TRBJ2-5,CASSPRYREETQYF,TGTGCCAGCAGCCCACGCTATCGGGAAGAGACCCAGTACTTC
TRBV7-2,few,16,TRBD2,TRBJ2-7,CASSLGWTSSYYEQYF,TGTGCCAGCAGCTTAGGGTGGACTAGCTCATACTACGAGCAGTACTTC
TRBV7-2,-,16,-,TRBJ2-7,CASSRRARGPVYEQYF,TGTGCCAGCAGCCGTAGGGCGAGGGGACCCGTCTACGAGCAGTACTTC
TRBV5-1,few,12,-,TRBJ2-7,CASSFNNREQYF,TGCGCCAGCAGCTTTAACAACCGGGAGCAGTACTTC
TRBV20-1,few,10,-,TRBJ2-2,CSAQAGELFF,TGCAGTGCTCAGGCCGGGGAGCTGTTTTTT
TRBV7-2,few,15,TRBD2,TRBJ2-7,CASSLRVTSGYEQYF,TGTGCCAGCAGCTTAAGGGTGACTAGCGGTTACGAGCAGTACTTC
TRBV5-1,-,16,-,TRBJ2-2,CASSLGVTDFTGELFF,TGCGCCAGCAGCTTGGGTGTTACAGATTTCACCGGGGAGCTGTTTTTT
TRBV11-2,-,14,-,TRBJ2-1,CASSLDWVGNEQFF,TGTGCCAGCAGCTTAGATTGGGTGGGCAATGAGCAGTTCTTC
TRBV29-1,-,16,-,TRBJ1-3,CSVEDLETVTGNTIYF,TGCAGCGTTGAAGATTTGGAGACAGTCACTGGAAACACCATATATTTT
TRBV5-1,many,16,TRBD2,TRBJ2-1,CASSLLVTSGKDEQFF,TGCGCCAGCAGCTTGTTGGTGACTAGCGGGAAGGATGAGCAGTTCTTC
TRBV25-1,-,15,TRBD1,TRBJ2-1,CASSERTGPNNEQFF,TGTGCCAGCAGTGAGCGGACAGGGCCGAACAATGAGCAGTTCTTC
TRBV20-1,few,15,-,TRBJ2-1,CSASSGLGVGDEQFF,TGCAGTGCTAGTTCCGGATTGGGGGTAGGCGATGAGCAGTTCTTC
TRBV20-1,-,14,TRBD1,TRBJ1-1,CSAKAGTGDTEAFF,TGCAGTGCTAAGGCCGGGACAGGGGACACTGAAGCTTTCTTT
TRBV7-2,few,11,-,TRBJ2-7,CASTSLNEQYF,TGTGCCAGCACCTCACTCAACGAGCAGTACTTC
TRBV9,few,15,-,TRBJ2-5,CASSVASGQQETQYF,TGTGCCAGCAGCGTAGCGTCTGGACAGCAAGAGACCCAGTACTTC